This T cell receptor (beta chain) was recorded in a study of T cell repertoires in cytomegalovirus infection. Study in general: It can be stated that public TCR beta signatures indicated CMV infection as well as a matching HLA type.

General observations from the study: CMV-specific HLA-C-restricted TCR beta clonotypes dominated the ex vivo response.

TCRdb independently ran MiXCR on the reads; one entry per CDR3 protein. The sample includes 200,000 or so distinct CDR3 sequences, 35% to 40% of them seen just once. This clonotype appeared a single time. Its antigen is unknown. Trimming stripped 1 base from V and 4 bases from J, with 7 bases between. From germline, CDR1 is SGHAT and CDR2 FQNNGV. The CDR3 is 13 amino acids. The TCR comes from a human donor in good health (CMV status not recorded). Some clones in this sample may be carry-over from other donors' samples. The chain uses TRBV11-2 and TRBJ1-1; D uncertain. This material consisted of CD8+ T cells from cultured PBMCs, taken from culture after CMV antigen stimulation. Written as DNA, the CDR3 is TGTGCCAGCAGCTTAGTGAGCGGCACTGAAGCTTTCTTT. As protein: CASSLVSGTEAFF.